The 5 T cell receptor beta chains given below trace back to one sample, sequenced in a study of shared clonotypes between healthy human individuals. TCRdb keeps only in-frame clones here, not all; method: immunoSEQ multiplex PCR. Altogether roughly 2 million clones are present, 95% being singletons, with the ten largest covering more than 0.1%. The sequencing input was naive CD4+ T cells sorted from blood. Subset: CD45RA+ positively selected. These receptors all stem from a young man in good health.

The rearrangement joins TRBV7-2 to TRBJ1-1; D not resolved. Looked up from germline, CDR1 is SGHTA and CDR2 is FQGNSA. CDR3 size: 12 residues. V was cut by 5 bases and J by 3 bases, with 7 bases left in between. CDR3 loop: CASSRGHTEAFF. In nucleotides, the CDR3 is TGTGCCAGCAGCCGGGGTCACACTGAAGCTTTCTTT.

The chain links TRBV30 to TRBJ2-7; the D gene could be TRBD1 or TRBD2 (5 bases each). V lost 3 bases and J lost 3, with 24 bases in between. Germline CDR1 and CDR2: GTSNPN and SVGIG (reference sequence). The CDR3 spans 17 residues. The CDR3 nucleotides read TGTGCCTGGAGCTCCGGGACCGCGACCCTCTCCCTCTACGAGCAGTACTTC. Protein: CAWSSGTATLSLYEQYF.

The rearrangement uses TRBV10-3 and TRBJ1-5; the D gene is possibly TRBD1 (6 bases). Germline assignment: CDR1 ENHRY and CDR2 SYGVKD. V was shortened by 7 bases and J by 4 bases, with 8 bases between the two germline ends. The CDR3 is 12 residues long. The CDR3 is CAINDRNQPQHF. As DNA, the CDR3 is TGTGCCATCAATGACAGGAATCAGCCCCAGCATTTT.

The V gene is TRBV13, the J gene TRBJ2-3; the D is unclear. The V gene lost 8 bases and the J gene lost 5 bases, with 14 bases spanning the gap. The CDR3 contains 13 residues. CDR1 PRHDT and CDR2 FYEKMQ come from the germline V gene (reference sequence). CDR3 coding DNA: TGTGCCAGCCGTATGGTTTATGAAGATACGCAGTATTTT. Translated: CASRMVYEDTQYF.

CDR3 nucleotides: TGTGCCAGCTCAGCCAACGAGCCACTGGCGGGAAACACCATATATTTT. Translation gives CASSANEPLAGNTIYF. The V call is TRBV18, the J call TRBJ1-3; D is unresolved. From germline, CDR1 is KGHSH and CDR2 LQKENI. The ends were cut back, 5 bases at V and 4 bases at J, with 18 bases in the middle. This CDR3 contains 16 residues.